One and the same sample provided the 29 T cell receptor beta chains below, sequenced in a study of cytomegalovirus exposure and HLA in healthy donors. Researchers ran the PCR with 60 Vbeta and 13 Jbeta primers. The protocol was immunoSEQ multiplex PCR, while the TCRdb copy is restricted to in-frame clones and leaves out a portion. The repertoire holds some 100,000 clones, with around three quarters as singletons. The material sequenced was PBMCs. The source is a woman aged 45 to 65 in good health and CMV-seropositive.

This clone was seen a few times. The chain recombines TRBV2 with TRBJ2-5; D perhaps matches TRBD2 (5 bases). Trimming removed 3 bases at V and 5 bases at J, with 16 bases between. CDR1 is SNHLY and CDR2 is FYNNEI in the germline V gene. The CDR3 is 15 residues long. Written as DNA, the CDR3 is TGTGCCAGCAGTGATGGTACTAGAGGATTGGAGACCCAGTACTTC. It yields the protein CASSDGTRGLETQYF.

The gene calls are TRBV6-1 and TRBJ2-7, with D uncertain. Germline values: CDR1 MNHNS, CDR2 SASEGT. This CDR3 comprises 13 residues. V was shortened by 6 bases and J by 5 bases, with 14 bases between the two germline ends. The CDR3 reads CASSETLNHEQYF. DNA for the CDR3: TGTGCCAGCAGCGAGACACTGAACCACGAGCAGTACTTC.

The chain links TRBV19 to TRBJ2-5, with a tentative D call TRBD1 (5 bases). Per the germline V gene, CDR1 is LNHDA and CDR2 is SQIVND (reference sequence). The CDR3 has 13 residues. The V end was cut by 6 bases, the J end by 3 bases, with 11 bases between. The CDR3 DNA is TGTGCCAGTAGAAGTCTAGGGGAAGAGACCCAGTACTTC. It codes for CASRSLGEETQYF.

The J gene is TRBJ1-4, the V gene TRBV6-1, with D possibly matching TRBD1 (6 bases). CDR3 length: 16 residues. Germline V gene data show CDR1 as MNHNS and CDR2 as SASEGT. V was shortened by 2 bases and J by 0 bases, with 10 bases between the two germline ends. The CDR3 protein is CASSELGGTTNEKLFF. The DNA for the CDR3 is TGTGCCAGCAGTGAACTAGGGGGAACAACTAATGAAAAACTGTTTTTT.

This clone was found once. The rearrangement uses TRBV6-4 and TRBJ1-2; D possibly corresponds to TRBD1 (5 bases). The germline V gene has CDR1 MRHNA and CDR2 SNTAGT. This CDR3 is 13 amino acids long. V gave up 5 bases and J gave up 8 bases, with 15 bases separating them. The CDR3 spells CASSPQGMGGYTF. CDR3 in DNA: TGTGCCAGCAGTCCTCAGGGAATGGGCGGCTACACCTTC.

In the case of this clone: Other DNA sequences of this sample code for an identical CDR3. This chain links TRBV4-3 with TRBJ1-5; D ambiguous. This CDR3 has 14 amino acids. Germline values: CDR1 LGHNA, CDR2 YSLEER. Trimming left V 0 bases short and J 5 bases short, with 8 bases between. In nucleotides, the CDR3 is TGCGCCAGCAGCCAAGATCTTGGAGATCAGCCCCAGCATTTT. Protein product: CASSQDLGDQPQHF.

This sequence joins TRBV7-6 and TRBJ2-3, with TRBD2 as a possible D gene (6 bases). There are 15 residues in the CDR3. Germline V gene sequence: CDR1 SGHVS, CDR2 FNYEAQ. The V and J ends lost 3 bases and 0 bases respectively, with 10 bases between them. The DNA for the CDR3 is TGTGCCAGCAGCTTGCAGCGGGCTAGCACAGATACGCAGTATTTT. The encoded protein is CASSLQRASTDTQYF.

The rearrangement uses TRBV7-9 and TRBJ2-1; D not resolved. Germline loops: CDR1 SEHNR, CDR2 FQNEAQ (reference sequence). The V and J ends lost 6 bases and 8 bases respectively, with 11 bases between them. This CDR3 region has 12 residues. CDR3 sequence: CASSPPGDEQFF. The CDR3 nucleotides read TGTGCCAGCAGTCCTCCGGGTGATGAGCAGTTCTTC.

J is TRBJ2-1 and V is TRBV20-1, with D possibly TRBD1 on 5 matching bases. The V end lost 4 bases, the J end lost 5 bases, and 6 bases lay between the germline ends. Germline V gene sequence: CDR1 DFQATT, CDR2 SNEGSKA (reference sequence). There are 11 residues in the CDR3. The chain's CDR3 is CSATGNNEQFF. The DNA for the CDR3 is TGCAGTGCTACAGGGAACAATGAGCAGTTCTTC.

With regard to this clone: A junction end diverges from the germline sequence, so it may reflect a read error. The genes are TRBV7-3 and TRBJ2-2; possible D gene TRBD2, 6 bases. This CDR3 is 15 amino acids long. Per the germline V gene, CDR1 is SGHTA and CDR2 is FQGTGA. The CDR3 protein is CASSPSGGNSGELFF. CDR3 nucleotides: TGTGCCAGCAGCCCCAGTGGGGGGAACTCCGGGGAGCTGTTTTTT.

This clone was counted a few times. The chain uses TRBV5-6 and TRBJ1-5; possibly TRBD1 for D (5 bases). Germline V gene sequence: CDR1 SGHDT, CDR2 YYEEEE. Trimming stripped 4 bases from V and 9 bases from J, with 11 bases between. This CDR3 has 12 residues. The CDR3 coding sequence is TGTGCCAGCAGCGCCGGGCAGGGGCCCCAGCATTTT. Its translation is CASSAGQGPQHF. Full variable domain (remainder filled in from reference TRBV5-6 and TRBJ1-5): DAGVTQSPTHLIKTRGQQVTLRCSPKSGHDTVSWYQQALGQGPQFIFQYYEEEERQRGNFPDRFSGHQFPNYSSELNVNALLLGDSALYLCASSAGQGPQHFGDGTRLSIL.

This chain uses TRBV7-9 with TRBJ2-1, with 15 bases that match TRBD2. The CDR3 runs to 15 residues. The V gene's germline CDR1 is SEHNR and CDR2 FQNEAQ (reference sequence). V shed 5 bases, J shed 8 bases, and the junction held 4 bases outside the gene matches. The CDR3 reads CASSPRTSGGDEQFF. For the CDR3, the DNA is TGTGCCAGCAGCCCTCGGACTAGCGGGGGGGATGAGCAGTTCTTC.

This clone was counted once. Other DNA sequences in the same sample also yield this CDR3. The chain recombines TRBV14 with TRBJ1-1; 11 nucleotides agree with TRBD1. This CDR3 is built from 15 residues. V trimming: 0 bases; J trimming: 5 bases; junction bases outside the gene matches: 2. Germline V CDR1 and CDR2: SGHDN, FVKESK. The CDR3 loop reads CASSQDGTGGTEAFF. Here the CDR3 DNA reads TGTGCCAGCAGCCAAGATGGGACAGGGGGGACTGAAGCTTTCTTT.

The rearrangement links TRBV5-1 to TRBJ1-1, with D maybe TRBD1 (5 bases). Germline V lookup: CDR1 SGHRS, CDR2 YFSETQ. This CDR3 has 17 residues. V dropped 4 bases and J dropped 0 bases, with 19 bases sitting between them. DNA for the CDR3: TGCGCCAGCAGCGGAGAAAGGGGATCTATTATGAACACTGAAGCTTTCTTT. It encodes CASSGERGSIMNTEAFF. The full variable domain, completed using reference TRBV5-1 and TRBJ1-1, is KAGVTQTPRYLIKTRGQQVTLSCSPISGHRSVSWYQQTPGQGLQFLFEYFSETQRNKGNFPGRFSGRQFSNSRSEMNVSTLELGDSALYLCASSGERGSIMNTEAFFGQGTRLTVV.

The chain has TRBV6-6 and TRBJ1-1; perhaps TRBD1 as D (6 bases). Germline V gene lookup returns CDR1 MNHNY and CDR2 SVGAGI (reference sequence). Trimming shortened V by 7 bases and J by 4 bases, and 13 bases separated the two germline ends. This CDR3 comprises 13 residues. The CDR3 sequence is CASTLDRSTEAFF. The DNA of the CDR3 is TGTGCCAGCACCCTCGACAGGTCCACTGAAGCTTTCTTT.

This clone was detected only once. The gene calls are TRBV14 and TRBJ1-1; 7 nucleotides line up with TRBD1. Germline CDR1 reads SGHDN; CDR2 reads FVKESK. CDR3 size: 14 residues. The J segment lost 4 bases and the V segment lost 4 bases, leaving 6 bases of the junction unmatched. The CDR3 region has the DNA TGTGCCAGCAGCCGGGAATACAGGGGCACTGAAGCTTTCTTT. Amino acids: CASSREYRGTEAFF. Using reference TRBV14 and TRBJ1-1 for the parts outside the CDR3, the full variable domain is EAGVTQFPSHSVIEKGQTVTLRCDPISGHDNLYWYRRVMGKEIKFLLHFVKESKQDESGMPNNRFLAERTGGTYSTLKVQPAELEDSGVYFCASSREYRGTEAFFGQGTRLTVV.

This chain's CDR3 is CASSEATGSETQYF. CDR3 bases: TGTGCCAGCAGTGAAGCTACAGGGTCAGAGACCCAGTACTTC. V is TRBV2 and J is TRBJ2-5, with D perhaps TRBD1 (6 bases). This CDR3 is built from 14 residues. V dropped 0 bases and J dropped 4 bases, with 9 bases sitting between them. The germline V gene has CDR1 SNHLY and CDR2 FYNNEI.

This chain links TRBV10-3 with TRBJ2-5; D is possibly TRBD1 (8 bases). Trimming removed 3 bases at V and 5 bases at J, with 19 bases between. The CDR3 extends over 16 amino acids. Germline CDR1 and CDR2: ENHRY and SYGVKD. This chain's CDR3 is CAISEQGGLASETQYF. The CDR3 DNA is TGTGCCATCAGTGAACAGGGGGGGCTAGCCAGTGAGACCCAGTACTTC.

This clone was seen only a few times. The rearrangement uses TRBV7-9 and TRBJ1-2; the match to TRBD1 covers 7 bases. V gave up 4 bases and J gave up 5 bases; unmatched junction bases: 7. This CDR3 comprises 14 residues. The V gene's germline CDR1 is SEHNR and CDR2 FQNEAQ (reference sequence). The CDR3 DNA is TGTGCCAGCAGCTCTGGGACAGCGCAATATGGCTACACCTTC. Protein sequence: CASSSGTAQYGYTF.

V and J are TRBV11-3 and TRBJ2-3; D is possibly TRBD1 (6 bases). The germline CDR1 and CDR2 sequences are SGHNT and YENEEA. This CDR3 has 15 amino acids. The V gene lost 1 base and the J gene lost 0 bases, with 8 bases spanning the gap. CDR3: CASSLGGQSTDTQYF. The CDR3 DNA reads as TGTGCCAGCAGCTTAGGGGGGCAGAGCACAGATACGCAGTATTTT.

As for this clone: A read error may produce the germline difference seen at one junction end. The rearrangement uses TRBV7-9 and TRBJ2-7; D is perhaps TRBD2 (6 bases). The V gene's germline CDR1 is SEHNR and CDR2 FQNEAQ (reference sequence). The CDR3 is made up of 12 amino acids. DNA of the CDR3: TGTTCCAGCGGAGCGGGTACCTACGAGCAGTACTTC. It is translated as CSSGAGTYEQYF.

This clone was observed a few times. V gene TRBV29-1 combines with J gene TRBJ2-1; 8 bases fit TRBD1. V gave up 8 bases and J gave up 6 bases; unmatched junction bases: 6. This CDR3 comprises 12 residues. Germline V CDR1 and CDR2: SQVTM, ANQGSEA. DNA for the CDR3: TGCAGCCAAGGACAGGGTACCAATGAGCAGTTCTTC. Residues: CSQGQGTNEQFF.

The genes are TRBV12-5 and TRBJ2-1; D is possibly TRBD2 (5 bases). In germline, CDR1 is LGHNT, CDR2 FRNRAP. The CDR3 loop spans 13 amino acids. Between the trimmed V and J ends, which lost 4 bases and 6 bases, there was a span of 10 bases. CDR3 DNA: TGTGCTAGTGGTTCCCGGGCGGGCAATGAGCAGTTCTTC. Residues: CASGSRAGNEQFF. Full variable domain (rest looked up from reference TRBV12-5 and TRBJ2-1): DARVTQTPRHKVTEMGQEVTMRCQPILGHNTVFWYRQTMMQGLELLAYFRNRAPLDDSGMPKDRFSAEMPDATLATLKIQPSEPRDSAVYFCASGSRAGNEQFFGPGTRLTVL.

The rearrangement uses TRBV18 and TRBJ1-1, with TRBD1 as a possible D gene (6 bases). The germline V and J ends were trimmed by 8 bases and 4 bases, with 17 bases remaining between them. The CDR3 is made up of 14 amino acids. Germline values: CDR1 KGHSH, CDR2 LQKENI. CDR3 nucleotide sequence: TGTGCCAGCGACGGCAGGGGATCTGGCACTGAAGCTTTCTTT. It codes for CASDGRGSGTEAFF.

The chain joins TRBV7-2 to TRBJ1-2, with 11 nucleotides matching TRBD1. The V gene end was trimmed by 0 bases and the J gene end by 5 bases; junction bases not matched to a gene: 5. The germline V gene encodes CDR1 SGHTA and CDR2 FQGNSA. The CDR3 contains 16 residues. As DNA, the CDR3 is TGTGCCAGCAGCTTAGCCGGGACAGGGGGGGGTTATGGCTACACCTTC. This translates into CASSLAGTGGGYGYTF.

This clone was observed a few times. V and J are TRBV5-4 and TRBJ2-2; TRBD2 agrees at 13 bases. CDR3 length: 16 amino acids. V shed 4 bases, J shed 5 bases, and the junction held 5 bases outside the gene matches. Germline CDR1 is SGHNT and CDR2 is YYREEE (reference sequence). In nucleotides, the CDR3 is TGTGCCAGCAGCAAAGGACTAGCGGGAGATACCGGGGAGCTGTTTTTT. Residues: CASSKGLAGDTGELFF.

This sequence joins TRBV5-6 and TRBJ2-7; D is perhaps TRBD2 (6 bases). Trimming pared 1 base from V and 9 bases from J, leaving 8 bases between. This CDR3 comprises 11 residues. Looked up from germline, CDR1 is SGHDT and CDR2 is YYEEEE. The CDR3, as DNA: TGTGCCAGCAGCTTGCGGGGGAGGCAGTACTTC. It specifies CASSLRGRQYF.

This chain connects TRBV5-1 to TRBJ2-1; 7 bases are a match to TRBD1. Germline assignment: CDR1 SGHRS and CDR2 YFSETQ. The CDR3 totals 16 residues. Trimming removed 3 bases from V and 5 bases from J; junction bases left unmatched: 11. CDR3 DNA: TGCGCCAGCAGCTCCCTGGCTAGCAGGGGGAACAATGAGCAGTTCTTC. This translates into CASSSLASRGNNEQFF.

CDR3 nucleotide sequence: TGTGCCAGCAGCCAAGGACCCGGGACTAGCAGAACTAGCACAGATACGCAGTATTTT. Translated: CASSQGPGTSRTSTDTQYF. The chain links TRBV4-2 to TRBJ2-3; 9 bases match TRBD2. The CDR3 sequence is 19 residues long. V lost 1 base to trimming and J lost 0 bases; unmatched junction nucleotides: 11. CDR1 is LGHNA, CDR2 YNFKEQ, per germline.